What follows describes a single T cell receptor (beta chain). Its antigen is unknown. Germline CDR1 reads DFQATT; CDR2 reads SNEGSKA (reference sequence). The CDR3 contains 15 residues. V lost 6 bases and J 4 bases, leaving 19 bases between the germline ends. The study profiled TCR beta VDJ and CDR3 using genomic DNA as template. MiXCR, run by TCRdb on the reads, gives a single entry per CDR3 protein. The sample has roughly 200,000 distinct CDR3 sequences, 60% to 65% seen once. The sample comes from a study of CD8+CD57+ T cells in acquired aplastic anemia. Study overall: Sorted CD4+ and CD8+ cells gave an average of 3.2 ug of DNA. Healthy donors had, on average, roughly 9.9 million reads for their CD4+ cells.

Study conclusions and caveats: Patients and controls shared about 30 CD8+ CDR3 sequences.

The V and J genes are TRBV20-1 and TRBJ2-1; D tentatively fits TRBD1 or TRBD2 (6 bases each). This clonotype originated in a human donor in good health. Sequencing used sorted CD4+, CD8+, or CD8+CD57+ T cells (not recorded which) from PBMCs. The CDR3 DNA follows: TGCAGTGCCCCTGGGGGGCTATCGGAGTACAATGAGCAGTTCTTC. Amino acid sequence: CSAPGGLSEYNEQFF.